The sequence of this T cell receptor (beta chain) was determined in a study of spatial heterogeneity in lung cancer. This clonotype was seen ten or more times. Antigen unknown. TCRdb used MiXCR to reprocess the 5' RACE reads, holding one entry per CDR3 protein. The sample lists about 9,300 distinct CDR3 sequences; under 8% were seen once. Overall study findings and caveats: Expanded intratumoral alpha and beta TCR counts tracked tumor mutation counts.

This CDR3 is 14 amino acids long. Germline assignment: CDR1 MNHEY and CDR2 SMNVEV (reference sequence). Trimming shortened V by 3 bases and J by 7 bases, and 13 bases separated the two germline ends. Time point indicated: sample taken at primary tumor resection. V usage is TRBV27 and J usage is TRBJ2-1; D possibly corresponds to TRBD1 (6 bases). This specimen was lung tumor tissue, taken at surgery. The sequence came from a male donor with early-stage non-small cell lung cancer. The CDR3 region is CASSLGATSNEQFF. CDR3 nucleotide sequence: TGTGCCAGCAGTTTGGGGGCTACTTCAAATGAGCAGTTCTTC.